This T cell receptor (beta chain) is drawn from a study of blood T cells in healthy people across ages. The V end was cut by 10 bases, the J end by 4 bases, with 5 bases between. CDR1 MDHEN and CDR2 SYDVKM come from the germline V gene. The CDR3 spans 10 residues. A sample-barcoded 5' primer and a J-beta primer mix were used in a second PCR of roughly 7 to 12 cycles. Each CDR3 protein is one row after TCRdb ran MiXCR on the 5' RACE reads. In the table there are over 750,000 distinct CDR3 sequences, 20% to 25% of which are singletons. Separately, the same data were catalogued under a study of T cells of mothers and their children.

The clonotype originates from a boy aged 5 to 17 in good health. Sequencing input: blood. The chain is built from TRBV28 and TRBJ1-3, with a tentative D call TRBD1 (5 bases). CDR3 bases: TGTGCCACAGGGGGAAACACCATATATTTT. Amino acid sequence: CATGGNTIYF.